This TCR beta chain was sequenced for a study of Graves' ophthalmopathy and Graves' hyperthyroidism. The overall study: Stable hyperthyroidism referred to disease that showed no ophthalmopathy within 18 months of follow-up.

This clonotype came up a few times. Its antigen remains unidentified. RNA transcripts yielded amplified TCR beta CDR3 regions. Following a first-round RT-PCR that used HTBI primers, a second-round multiplex PCR was carried out. A single record per CDR3 protein comes from TCRdb applying MiXCR to the multiplex PCR reads. The table records over a million distinct CDR3 sequences, roughly 35% of them present only once. The CDR3 is made up of 16 amino acids. The V and J ends lost 3 bases and 7 bases respectively, with 16 bases between them. Included hyperthyroidism patients were aged 18 to 65 and newly diagnosed (under 2 months' duration). Uncontrolled infections, other autoimmune diseases, pregnancy or lactation barred patients from enrollment. Overall study findings and caveats: Blood also carried most expanded thyroid clonotypes exceeding 0.001 frequency.

V gene TRBV12-3 or TRBV12-4 combines with J gene TRBJ1-6; the D gene is possibly TRBD1 (5 bases). The source material was peripheral blood or thyroid tissue (not recorded which). This sequence was found in an adult man with Graves' hyperthyroidism. The CDR3 sequence: CASSFPRGRGNSPLHF. As DNA, the CDR3 is TGTGCCAGCAGTTTCCCGAGGGGACGGGGAAATTCACCCCTCCACTTT.